This T cell receptor (beta chain) was identified during a study of early T cells in non-severe SARS-CoV-2 infection. Germline loops: CDR1 MNHNY, CDR2 SVGAGI (reference sequence). The CDR3 runs to 17 residues. Trimming cost V 2 bases and J 4 bases; bases outside gene matches: 6. Molecules of cDNA were individually given unique molecular identifiers that were attached to them. Using its own MiXCR run on the 5' RACE reads, TCRdb lists one record per CDR3 protein. The table shows over 55,000 distinct CDR3 sequences, with roughly 12% occurring only once. The source of this sequence is an adult who was a healthcare worker with PCR-confirmed SARS-CoV-2 infection or an uninfected control (not recorded which). The J gene is TRBJ2-1, the V gene TRBV6-6; TRBD2 agrees at 12 bases. Sequencing input: whole blood. CDR3 sequence: CASSYPRTSGTYNEQFF. In DNA, the CDR3 is TGTGCCAGCAGTTACCCCCGGACTAGCGGGACTTACAATGAGCAGTTCTTC.